The rows below give T cell receptor beta chains drawn from one sample of a study of blood T cell repertoires in COVID-19. The data were produced by immunoSEQ multiplex PCR, yet TCRdb's version contains in-frame clones alone and is incomplete. The sample records 150,000 or so clones, less than 90% being singletons. Sequencing was carried out using PBMCs or T cells enriched from blood (not recorded which). The receptor set was obtained from a woman between 50 and 59 years old who had recovered from COVID-19. Both conserved end residues are part of each CDR3. D genes are given only for firm matches. Only part of the rows carry a size: once, few, many, or a class if the clone is expanded.

clone size	V gene	CDR3 length	D gene	J gene	CDR3 protein	CDR3 DNA
NA	TRBV6-5	15	TRBD1	TRBJ1-6	CASSPGTGGYSPLHF	TGTGCCAGCAGCCCCGGGACAGGGGGATACTCACCCCTCCACTTT
NA	TRBV4-1	14	NA	TRBJ1-3	CASSRAGSGNTIYF	TGCGCCAGCAGCCGCGCCGGCTCTGGAAACACCATATATTTT
NA	TRBV5-1	19	NA	TRBJ1-4	CASSLAMDRLTGTNEKLFF	TGCGCCAGCAGCTTGGCCATGGACAGACTAACGGGAACTAATGAAAAACTGTTTTTT
once	TRBV2	15	NA	TRBJ1-1	CASTKTRTVDTEAFF	TGTGCCAGCACCAAGACTCGGACAGTCGACACTGAAGCTTTCTTT
NA	TRBV29-1	12	TRBD1	TRBJ1-1	CSALTGATEAFF	TGCAGCGCCCTGACAGGGGCCACTGAAGCTTTCTTT
NA	TRBV7-9	15	TRBD1	TRBJ1-4	CASSIRTGGYEKLFF	TGTGCCAGCAGCATCCGGACAGGGGGTTATGAAAAACTGTTTTTT
NA	TRBV27	17	TRBD1	TRBJ1-2	CASSPPGQDLGLPGYTF	TGTGCCAGCAGTCCGCCGGGACAGGACCTAGGATTACCTGGCTACACCTTC
few	TRBV7-2	15	NA	TRBJ1-5	CASSVQEGSNQPQHF	TGTGCCAGCAGCGTACAGGAGGGGAGCAATCAGCCCCAGCATTTT
NA	TRBV7-3	17	NA	TRBJ1-1	CASSLGPGDSGRTEAFF	TGTGCCAGCAGCTTAGGGCCGGGGGATAGTGGGAGGACTGAAGCTTTCTTT
NA	TRBV7-2	13	NA	TRBJ2-3	CASSRDYTDTQYF	TGTGCCAGCAGCCGAGACTACACAGATACGCAGTATTTT
once	TRBV28	15	TRBD2	TRBJ2-5	CASRNSGGAEETQYF	TGTGCCAGCAGAAATAGCGGGGGGGCGGAAGAGACCCAGTACTTC
NA	TRBV28	15	NA	TRBJ1-6	CASSYSGGYNSPLHF	TGTGCCAGCAGTTACTCGGGAGGGTATAATTCACCCCTCCACTTT
NA	TRBV7-9	16	NA	TRBJ2-3	CASSRGREYGTDTQYF	TGTGCCAGCAGCCGCGGACGGGAGTATGGGACAGATACGCAGTATTTT
NA	TRBV20-1	11	NA	TRBJ1-1	CSASPQVEAFF	TGCAGTGCTAGTCCCCAGGTTGAAGCTTTCTTT
NA	TRBV7-2	13	TRBD1	TRBJ1-1	CASSPGRDREAFF	TGTGCCAGCAGCCCAGGACGGGACAGGGAGGCTTTCTTT
NA	TRBV12-3/TRBV12-4	12	NA	TRBJ2-3	CASSLRTDTQYF	TGTGCCAGCAGTCTACGCACAGATACGCAGTATTTT
NA	TRBV7-9	15	NA	TRBJ2-3	CASSTRGSGTDTQYF	TGTGCCAGCAGCACCAGGGGTTCGGGCACAGATACGCAGTATTTT
NA	TRBV6-1	16	TRBD2	TRBJ2-1	CASSGAGGASYNEQFF	TGTGCCAGCAGTGGGGCGGGAGGGGCCTCCTACAATGAGCAGTTCTTC
NA	TRBV30	13	NA	TRBJ2-5	CAWRGGGARTQYF	TGTGCCTGGAGGGGTGGGGGGGCAAGGACCCAGTACTTC
NA	TRBV7-2	16	NA	TRBJ1-2	CASSLDVGITTGGYTF	TGTGCCAGCAGCTTAGACGTCGGGATCACGACGGGGGGCTACACCTTC
NA	TRBV3-1/TRBV3-2	12	NA	TRBJ1-2	CASSQAKGGYTF	TGTGCCAGCAGCCAGGCAAAGGGGGGCTACACCTTC
NA	TRBV28	15	TRBD1	TRBJ1-1	CASRRAGALGQKAFF	TGTGCCAGCAGGCGGGCTGGAGCGTTGGGACAGAAAGCTTTCTTT
few	TRBV6-5	15	NA	TRBJ1-2	CASAEAARANYGYTF	TGTGCCAGCGCCGAGGCAGCGCGAGCTAACTATGGCTACACCTTC
NA	TRBV7-2	15	TRBD1	TRBJ2-5	CASRFRDRIQETQYF	TGTGCCAGCAGATTCCGGGACAGGATACAAGAGACCCAGTACTTC
few	TRBV10-2	11	NA	TRBJ1-2	CASSFDYGYTF	TGCGCCAGCAGCTTCGACTATGGCTACACCTTC
NA	TRBV15	14	NA	TRBJ1-2	CATSRAGGSYGYTF	TGTGCCACCAGCAGGGCGGGGGGGAGCTATGGCTACACCTTC
NA	TRBV6-6	16	TRBD2	TRBJ2-2	CASRSGGRVSTGELFF	TGTGCCAGCAGATCGGGCGGGAGGGTGAGCACCGGGGAGCTGTTTTTT
NA	TRBV4-1	17	NA	TRBJ1-5	CASSHPPVTPSNQPQHF	TGCGCCAGCAGCCACCCCCCCGTGACACCTAGCAATCAGCCCCAGCATTTT
NA	TRBV7-2	13	NA	TRBJ1-2	CASSLIQEGGYTF	TGTGCCAGCAGCTTAATACAGGAAGGAGGCTACACCTTC
NA	TRBV6-2/TRBV6-3	15	TRBD1	TRBJ1-1	CASSSEGARDTEAFF	TGTGCCAGCAGTTCCGAGGGGGCGCGTGACACTGAAGCTTTCTTT